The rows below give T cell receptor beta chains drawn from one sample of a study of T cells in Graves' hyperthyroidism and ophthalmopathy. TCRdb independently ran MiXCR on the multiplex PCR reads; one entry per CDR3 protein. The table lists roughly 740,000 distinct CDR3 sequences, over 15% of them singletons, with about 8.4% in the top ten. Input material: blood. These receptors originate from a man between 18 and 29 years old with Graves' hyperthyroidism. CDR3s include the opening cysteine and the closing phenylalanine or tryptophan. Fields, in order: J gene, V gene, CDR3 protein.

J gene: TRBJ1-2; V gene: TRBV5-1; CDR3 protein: CASSPDLGTDLGSYGYTF
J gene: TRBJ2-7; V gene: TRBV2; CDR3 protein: CASRGLAGVYEQYF
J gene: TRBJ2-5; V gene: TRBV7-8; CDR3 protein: CASSLAGHRGGETQYF
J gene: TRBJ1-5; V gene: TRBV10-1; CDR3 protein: CASTDGPKRPNQPQHF
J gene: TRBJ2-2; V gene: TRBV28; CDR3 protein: CASSIQAGGFTGELFF
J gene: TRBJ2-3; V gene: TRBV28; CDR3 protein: CASGHNTDTQYF
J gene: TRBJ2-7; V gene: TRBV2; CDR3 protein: CASRSSMYEQYF
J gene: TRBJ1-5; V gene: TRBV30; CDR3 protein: CAWSRGINQPQHF
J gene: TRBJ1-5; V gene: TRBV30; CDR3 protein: CAWSVPGFKPQHF
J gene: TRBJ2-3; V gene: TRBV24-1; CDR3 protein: CATSDPDGASTDTQYF
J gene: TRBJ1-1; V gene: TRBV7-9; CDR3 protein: CASSFTGTVNTEAFF
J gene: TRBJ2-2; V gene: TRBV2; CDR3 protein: CASSENGRALSGELFF
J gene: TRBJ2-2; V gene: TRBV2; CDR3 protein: CASSGLAIGTGELFF
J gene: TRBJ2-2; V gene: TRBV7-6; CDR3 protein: CASSLARGNTGELFF
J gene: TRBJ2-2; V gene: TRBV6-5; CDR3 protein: CASSYRASGGWGAGELFF
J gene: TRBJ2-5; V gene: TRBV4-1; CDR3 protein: CASSQEMGQETQYF
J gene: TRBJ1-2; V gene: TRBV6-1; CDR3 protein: CASSYDSVAYGYTF
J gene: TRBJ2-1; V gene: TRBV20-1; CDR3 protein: CSARRTAAGYNEQFF
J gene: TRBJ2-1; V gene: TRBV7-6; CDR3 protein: CASSVGRLSSGYNEQFF
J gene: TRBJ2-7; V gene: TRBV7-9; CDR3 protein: CASSVGTVAYEQYF
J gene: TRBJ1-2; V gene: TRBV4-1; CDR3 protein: CASSPPYVGWDVIVSYTF
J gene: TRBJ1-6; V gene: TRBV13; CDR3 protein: CASSLTGEAYNSPLHF
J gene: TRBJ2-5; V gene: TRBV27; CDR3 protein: CASSLIAGGPKTQYF
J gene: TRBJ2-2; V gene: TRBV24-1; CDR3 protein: CATSGENTGELFF
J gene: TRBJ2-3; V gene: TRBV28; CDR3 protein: CASSTLAAGGPADTQYF